These 6 T cell receptor beta chains were all obtained from the same sample, sequenced in a study of T cells after yellow fever vaccination. MiXCR, applied by TCRdb to the 5' RACE reads, yields one record per CDR3 protein. The sample comprises over 100,000 distinct CDR3 sequences, roughly 8.9% of which are singletons, and 25% rests with the top ten. Here the sequenced sample was CD8+ T cells sorted from PBMCs, taken 45 days after the yellow fever booster vaccination. The receptor source for this set is a young man who received the YFV17D yellow fever vaccine.

This clonotype was seen at least ten times. The J gene is TRBJ2-1, the V gene TRBV6-5; 10 nucleotides match TRBD1. Germline V lookup: CDR1 MNHEY, CDR2 SVGAGI. The length of the CDR3 is 15 residues. J gave up 10 bases and V 3 bases, and 9 bases lay outside the gene matches. The CDR3 protein is CASSYSPGTGDEQFF. The CDR3 DNA follows: TGTGCCAGCAGTTATTCCCCCGGGACAGGGGACGAGCAGTTCTTC.

CDR3 DNA: TGTGCCAGCAGCCAGCACGAGACACGTCAAGAGACCCAGTACTTC. It specifies CASSQHETRQETQYF. The chain uses TRBV4-2 and TRBJ2-5; D ambiguous. Between the trimmed V and J ends, which lost 3 bases and 2 bases, there was a span of 13 bases. The CDR3 extends over 15 amino acids. Germline CDR1 reads LGHNA; CDR2 reads YNFKEQ.

A few counts support this clonotype. For the CDR3, the DNA is TGTGCCAGCAGGGAACCGGGACTAGCGGGTAATGAGCAGTTCTTC. Translating gives CASREPGLAGNEQFF. This chain connects TRBV6-1 to TRBJ2-1, with TRBD2 matching over 12 bases. V gave up 6 bases and J gave up 7 bases; unmatched junction bases: 7. This CDR3 is built from 15 residues. In germline, CDR1 is MNHNS, CDR2 SASEGT.

This clonotype showed up many times. The V gene is TRBV15, the J gene TRBJ1-5, with D possibly being TRBD1 (6 bases). This CDR3 is 15 amino acids long. The germline gives CDR1 LNHNV, CDR2 YYDKDF (reference sequence). Between the trimmed V and J ends, which lost 5 bases and 6 bases, there was a span of 17 bases. CDR3 sequence reads: CATSEQGSLSQPQHF. CDR3 nucleotide sequence: TGTGCCACCAGCGAACAGGGTTCTCTCAGTCAGCCCCAGCATTTT.

At least ten counts were recorded for this clonotype. This chain connects TRBV6-2 or TRBV6-3 to TRBJ2-2; no clear D gene. Per the germline V gene, CDR1 is MNHEY and CDR2 is SVGEGT. V lost 10 bases, J lost 4 bases, and 13 bases lay in between. The CDR3 is 13 amino acids. The CDR3 coding sequence is TGTGCCACCGCCCCTCGTGGCACCGGGGAGCTGTTTTTT. This gives the protein CATAPRGTGELFF.

This clonotype has more than one count but fewer than ten. The V and J genes are TRBV12-3 or TRBV12-4 and TRBJ2-1, with a possible D match to TRBD2 (6 bases). Trimming removed 6 bases at V and 8 bases at J, with 17 bases between. The CDR3 is made up of 14 amino acids. CDR3 residues: CASRSSGGVHEQFF. CDR3 nucleotide sequence: TGTGCCAGCAGATCCTCCGGGGGAGTCCATGAGCAGTTCTTC.